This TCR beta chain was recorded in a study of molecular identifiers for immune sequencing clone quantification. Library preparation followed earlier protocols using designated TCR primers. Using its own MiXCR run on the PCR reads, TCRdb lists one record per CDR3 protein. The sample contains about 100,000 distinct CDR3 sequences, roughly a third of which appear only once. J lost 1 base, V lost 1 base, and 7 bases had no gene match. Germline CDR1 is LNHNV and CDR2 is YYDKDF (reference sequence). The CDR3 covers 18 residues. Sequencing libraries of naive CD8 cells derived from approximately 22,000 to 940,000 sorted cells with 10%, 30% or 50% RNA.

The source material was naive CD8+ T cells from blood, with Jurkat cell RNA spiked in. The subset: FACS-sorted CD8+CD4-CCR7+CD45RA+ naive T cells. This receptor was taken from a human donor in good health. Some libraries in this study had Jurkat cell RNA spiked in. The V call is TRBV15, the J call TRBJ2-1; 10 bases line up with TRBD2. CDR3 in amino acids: CATSRVSVAGGSYNEQFF. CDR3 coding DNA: TGTGCCACCAGCAGAGTTTCGGTAGCGGGAGGTTCCTACAATGAGCAGTTCTTC. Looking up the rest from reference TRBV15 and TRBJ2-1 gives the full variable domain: DAMVIQNPRYQVTQFGKPVTLSCSQTLNHNVMYWYQQKSSQAPKLLFHYYDKDFNNEADTPDNFQSRRPNTSFCFLDIRSPGLGDTAMYLCATSRVSVAGGSYNEQFFGPGTRLTVL.